A single sample is the source of the 16 T cell receptor beta chains below, sequenced in a study of blood T cell repertoires in COVID-19. The assay was immunoSEQ multiplex PCR, and TCRdb's table has in-frame clones only and misses some. Of about 44,000 clones listed, about 86% are singletons. Specimen: peripheral blood. These receptors were collected from a human donor in a cohort sampled during active COVID-19.

The J gene is TRBJ1-1, the V gene TRBV2; D not certain. Trimming removed 2 bases at V and 7 bases at J, with 11 bases between. Germline V gene sequence: CDR1 SNHLY, CDR2 FYNNEI. The CDR3 has 13 residues. CDR3 bases: TGTGCCAGCAGTGAATTTTTAGCGGGTGAAGCTTTCTTT. It codes for CASSEFLAGEAFF.

This rearrangement joins TRBV6-2 or TRBV6-3 to TRBJ2-7; weak D call: TRBD2 (6 bases). From germline, CDR1 is MNHEY and CDR2 SVGEGT. V was trimmed by 6 bases and J by 6 bases, leaving 15 bases between them. The CDR3 sequence is 13 residues long. The DNA of the CDR3 is TGTGCCAGCAGCCCCCTAGCGTTCTCCGAGCAGTACTTC. It is translated as CASSPLAFSEQYF.

This chain links TRBV3-1 (or the pseudogene TRBV3-2) with TRBJ2-7; 12 bases match TRBD2. Germline CDR1 is LGHDT and CDR2 is YNNKEL (reference sequence). This CDR3 is built from 16 residues. V lost 2 bases to trimming and J lost 3 bases; unmatched junction nucleotides: 5. CDR3 coding DNA: TGTGCCAGCAGCCAACCTAGCGGGGGGGGAATCTACGAGCAGTACTTC. Amino acid sequence: CASSQPSGGGIYEQYF.

The J gene is TRBJ2-5, the V gene TRBV7-2; D is possibly TRBD1 (6 bases). V lost 4 bases to trimming and J lost 5 bases, with 14 bases between them. Per the germline V gene, CDR1 is SGHTA and CDR2 is FQGNSA. The CDR3 contains 14 residues. CDR3 nucleotides: TGTGCCAGCAGCTCCATAACAGGGATGGAGACCCAGTACTTC. Encoded protein: CASSSITGMETQYF.

This chain uses TRBV10-3 with TRBJ1-2; D is perhaps TRBD1 (5 bases). The germline gives CDR1 ENHRY, CDR2 SYGVKD. The ends were cut back, 6 bases at V and 2 bases at J, with 7 bases in the middle. There are 12 residues in the CDR3. The CDR3 DNA follows: TGTGCCATCAGGGGGCGAAACTATGGCTACACCTTC. Translating gives CAIRGRNYGYTF.

The chain joins TRBV5-1 to TRBJ1-3, with a possible D match to TRBD1 (5 bases). CDR1 is SGHRS and CDR2 is YFSETQ in the germline V gene. This CDR3 contains 16 residues. Trimming took 0 bases from V and 0 from J, leaving 10 bases between them. CDR3 in DNA: TGCGCCAGCAGCTTGGCCGGGGGATTCTCTGGAAACACCATATATTTT. This encodes CASSLAGGFSGNTIYF. The full variable domain, rest sourced from reference TRBV5-1 and TRBJ1-3, is KAGVTQTPRYLIKTRGQQVTLSCSPISGHRSVSWYQQTPGQGLQFLFEYFSETQRNKGNFPGRFSGRQFSNSRSEMNVSTLELGDSALYLCASSLAGGFSGNTIYFGEGSWLTVV.

The chain carries TRBV3-1 (or the pseudogene TRBV3-2) and TRBJ1-4; the D is unclear. The CDR3 sequence is 17 residues long. Germline V CDR1 and CDR2: LGHDT, YNNKEL (reference sequence). Trimming left V 3 bases short and J 4 bases short, with 18 bases between. CDR3 coding DNA: TGTGCCAGCAGCCAGACACCGACCCCCGGAGGTAATGAAAAACTGTTTTTT. Translating it yields CASSQTPTPGGNEKLFF.

V usage is TRBV10-2 and J usage is TRBJ2-7; tentative D call: TRBD1 (6 bases). In germline, CDR1 is WSHSY, CDR2 SAAADI. This CDR3 is built from 13 residues. V dropped 3 bases and J dropped 6 bases, with 12 bases sitting between them. The CDR3 sequence is CASSEWIGGEQYF. The CDR3 DNA reads TGCGCCAGCAGTGAATGGATAGGGGGCGAGCAGTACTTC.

This clone was counted a single time. The chain carries TRBV10-3 and TRBJ2-2; 9 bases match TRBD1. V lost 8 bases and J lost 7; bases outside the gene matches: 5. Germline CDR1 is ENHRY and CDR2 is SYGVKD. The CDR3 is 13 residues long. The CDR3 coding sequence is TGTGCCATCGGGGACAGGGAGGTCGGGGAGCTGTTTTTT. Encoded protein: CAIGDREVGELFF.

The chain carries TRBV6-5 and TRBJ2-7; 10 bases fit TRBD2. The germline V gene encodes CDR1 MNHEY and CDR2 SVGAGI. The length of the CDR3 is 13 residues. V shed 6 bases and J 6 bases; nucleotides not matched to a gene: 5. The CDR3 coding sequence is TGTGCCAGCAGGGACAGCGGGGGGGGCGAGCAGTACGTC. This translates into CASRDSGGGEQYV.

This clone was seen at least ten times. The genes are TRBV7-2 and TRBJ1-1; D remains ambiguous. CDR1 is SGHTA and CDR2 is FQGNSA in the germline V gene. Trimming pared 4 bases from V and 0 bases from J, leaving 12 bases between. The length of the CDR3 is 15 residues. CDR3 sequence reads: CASSSHGSLNTEAFF. In DNA form, the CDR3 reads TGTGCCAGCAGCTCCCATGGGAGCCTGAACACTGAAGCTTTCTTT.

This clone has more than one count but fewer than ten. This chain joins TRBV2 and TRBJ2-3; possible D gene TRBD1, 5 bases. This CDR3 spans 15 amino acids. Trimming pared 3 bases from V and 0 bases from J, leaving 10 bases between. In germline, CDR1 is SNHLY, CDR2 FYNNEI. CDR3 region: CASSDWGRSTDTQYF. CDR3 DNA: TGTGCCAGCAGTGATTGGGGCAGGAGCACAGATACGCAGTATTTT.

The J gene is TRBJ2-7, the V gene TRBV6-1; D possibly corresponds to TRBD1 (5 bases). This CDR3 is 13 amino acids long. V lost 1 base and J 6 bases, leaving 10 bases between the germline ends. Germline CDR1 is MNHNS and CDR2 is SASEGT. The CDR3 DNA reads TGTGCCAGCAGTGAAGTGGGGCCGGTCGAGCAGTACGTC. It specifies CASSEVGPVEQYV.

This rearrangement joins TRBV7-2 to TRBJ2-3; perhaps TRBD2 as D (5 bases). V lost 3 bases and J lost 0, with 16 bases in between. The V gene's germline CDR1 is SGHTA and CDR2 FQGNSA. CDR3 length equals 17 residues. CDR3 sequence (DNA): TGTGCCAGCAGCTTGGCGGCCGGGGTTCCTAGCACAGATACGCAGTATTTT. It specifies CASSLAAGVPSTDTQYF.

The J gene is TRBJ2-6, the V gene TRBV18; possible D gene TRBD2, 6 bases. The CDR3 has 18 residues. Trimming cost V 8 bases and J 0 bases, with 20 bases left between them. Germline V gene data show CDR1 as KGHSH and CDR2 as LQKENI. CDR3 in amino acids: CASRPLGGMLSGANVLTF. The DNA of the CDR3 is TGTGCCAGCCGACCACTCGGGGGAATGCTCTCTGGGGCCAACGTCCTGACTTTC.

The chain links TRBV7-2 to TRBJ2-6; 10 bases align to TRBD1. The CDR3 length is 18 residues. Trimming removed 0 bases from V and 3 bases from J; junction bases left unmatched: 5. Germline V lookup: CDR1 SGHTA, CDR2 FQGNSA. The chain's CDR3 is CASSLALGDRGGANVLTF. CDR3 nucleotide sequence: TGTGCCAGCAGCTTAGCCCTCGGGGACAGGGGTGGGGCCAACGTCCTGACTTTC. Based on the CDR3 plus reference TRBV7-2 and TRBJ2-6, the full variable domain is GAGVSQSPSNKVTEKGKDVELRCDPISGHTALYWYRQSLGQGLEFLIYFQGNSAPDKSGLPSDRFSAERTGGSVSTLTIQRTQQEDSAVYLCASSLALGDRGGANVLTFGAGSRLTVL.